This TCR beta chain was sequenced for a study of graft-versus-host responses after intestinal transplantation. About the study: Each transplant was multivisceral, liver-intestinal, or isolated intestinal. Recipients uniformly received anti-thymocyte globulin induction, followed by tacrolimus and steroids for three to four years. General study points: Allografts of patients with graft-donor T cell macrochimerism showed high graft-versus-host to host-versus-graft clone ratios. Recipient bone marrow held GvH clones, some seen earlier in ileum or blood.

V was cut by 5 bases and J by 1 base, with 0 bases left in between. There are 11 residues in the CDR3. The V gene's germline CDR1 is SNHLY and CDR2 FYNNEI. The data were produced by immunoSEQ multiplex PCR, yet TCRdb's version contains in-frame clones alone and is incomplete. The sample records under 55,000 clones, 75% to 95% being singletons. Comment on this clone: Its antigen remains unidentified.

V is TRBV2 and J is TRBJ2-1; unclear D gene. The receptor was derived from a human patient who received an intestinal transplant, so some T cells may come from the graft donor. The source was PBMCs, collected 524 days after transplant. CDR3 loop: CASSSYNEQFF. In DNA, the CDR3 is TGTGCCAGCAGTTCCTACAATGAGCAGTTCTTC.